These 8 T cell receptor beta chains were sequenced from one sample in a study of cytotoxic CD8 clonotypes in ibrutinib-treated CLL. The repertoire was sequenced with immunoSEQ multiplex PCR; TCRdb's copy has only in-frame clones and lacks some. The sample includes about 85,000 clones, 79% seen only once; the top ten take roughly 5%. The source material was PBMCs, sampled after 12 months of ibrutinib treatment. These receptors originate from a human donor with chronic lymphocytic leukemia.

The CDR3 protein is CASSYSVRRQETQYF. The DNA for the CDR3 is TGTGCCAGCAGTTACTCGGTCAGGAGACAAGAGACCCAGTACTTC. J is TRBJ2-5 and V is TRBV6-5; no clear D gene. Germline V gives CDR1 MNHEY, CDR2 SVGAGI. V was pared by 0 bases and J by 2 bases, with 10 bases between. This CDR3 has 15 amino acids.

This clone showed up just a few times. The CDR3 DNA reads as TGTGCCAGCAGCTTAGGGGCTAGCGGGAGGCTACGGGCCTACGAGCAGTACTTC. Translated, it gives CASSLGASGRLRAYEQYF. This chain joins TRBV7-8 and TRBJ2-7; TRBD2 aligns across 11 bases. The germline CDR1 and CDR2 sequences are SGHVS and FQNEAQ. The CDR3 has 18 residues. The trim removed 1 base at V and 2 bases at J, leaving 10 bases unmatched.

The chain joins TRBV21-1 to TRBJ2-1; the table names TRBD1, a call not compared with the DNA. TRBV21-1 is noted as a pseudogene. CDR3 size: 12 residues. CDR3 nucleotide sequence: TGTGCCAACAGGGGGCGCGGAAATGAGCAGTTCTTC. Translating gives CANRGRGNEQFF.

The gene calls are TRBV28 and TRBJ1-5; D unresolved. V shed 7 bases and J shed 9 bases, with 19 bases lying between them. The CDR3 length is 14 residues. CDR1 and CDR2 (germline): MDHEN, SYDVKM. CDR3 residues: CASTPGSLRWPQHF. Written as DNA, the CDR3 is TGTGCCAGCACCCCTGGGAGTCTTCGTTGGCCCCAGCATTTT.

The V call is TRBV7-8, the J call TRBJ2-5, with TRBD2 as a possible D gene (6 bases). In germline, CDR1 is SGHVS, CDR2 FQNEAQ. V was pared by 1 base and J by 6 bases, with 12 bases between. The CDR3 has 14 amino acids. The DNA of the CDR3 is TGTGCCAGCAGCTTAGGGGTCGGGGGACAGACCCAGTACTTC. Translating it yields CASSLGVGGQTQYF.

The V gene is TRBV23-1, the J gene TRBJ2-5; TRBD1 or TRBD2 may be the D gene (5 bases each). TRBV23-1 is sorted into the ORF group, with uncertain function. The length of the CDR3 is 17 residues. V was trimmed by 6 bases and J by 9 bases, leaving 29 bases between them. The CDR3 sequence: CASSLNGVSGGVGPQYF. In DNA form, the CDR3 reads TGCGCCAGCAGCCTCAATGGCGTTTCGGGTGGTGTGGGACCCCAGTACTTC.

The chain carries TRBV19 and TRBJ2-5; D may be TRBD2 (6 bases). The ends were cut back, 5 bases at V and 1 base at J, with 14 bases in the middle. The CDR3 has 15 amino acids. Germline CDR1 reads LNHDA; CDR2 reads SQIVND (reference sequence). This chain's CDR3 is CASSPRVGGQETQYF. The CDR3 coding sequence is TGTGCCAGTAGTCCCAGGGTGGGGGGCCAAGAGACCCAGTACTTC.

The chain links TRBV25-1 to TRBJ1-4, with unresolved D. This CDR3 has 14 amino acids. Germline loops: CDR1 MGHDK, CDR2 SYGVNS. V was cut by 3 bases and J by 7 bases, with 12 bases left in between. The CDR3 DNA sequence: TGTGCCAGCAGTGATGCTCTACGGGGTGAAAAACTGTTTTTT. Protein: CASSDALRGEKLFF.